The T cell receptor (beta chain) described here comes from a study of blood T cells in healthy people across ages. The germline V gene has CDR1 SGDLS and CDR2 YYNGEE. This CDR3 contains 16 residues. The ends were cut back, 3 bases at V and 0 bases at J, with 10 bases in the middle. This clonotype showed up many times. For the second PCR, which ran for roughly 6 to 11 cycles, a sample-barcoded 5' primer and a J-beta primer mix were used. Tags on each cDNA molecule came from a template-switch adaptor with 12 random nucleotides. One entry per CDR3 protein results from TCRdb running MiXCR on the 5' RACE reads. This table has fewer than 750,000 distinct CDR3 sequences, under 65% appearing once.

The V and J genes are TRBV9 and TRBJ2-6; no definite D call. This TCR came from an elderly woman in good health. Material for sequencing was blood. Here the CDR3 reads CASSGLGLSGANVLTF. For the CDR3, the DNA is TGTGCCAGCAGCGGGTTAGGTCTCTCTGGGGCCAACGTCCTGACTTTC.